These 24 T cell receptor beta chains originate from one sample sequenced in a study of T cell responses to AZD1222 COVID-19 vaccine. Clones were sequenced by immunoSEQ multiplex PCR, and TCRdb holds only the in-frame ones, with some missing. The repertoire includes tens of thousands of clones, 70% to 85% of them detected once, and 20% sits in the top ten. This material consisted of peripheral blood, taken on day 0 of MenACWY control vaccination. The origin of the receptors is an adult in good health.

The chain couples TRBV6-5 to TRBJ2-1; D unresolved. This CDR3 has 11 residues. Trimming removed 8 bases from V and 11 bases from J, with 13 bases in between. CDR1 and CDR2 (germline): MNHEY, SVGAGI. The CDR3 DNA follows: TGTGCCAGCCACGGACCGAGTCAGCAGTTCTTC. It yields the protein CASHGPSQQFF.

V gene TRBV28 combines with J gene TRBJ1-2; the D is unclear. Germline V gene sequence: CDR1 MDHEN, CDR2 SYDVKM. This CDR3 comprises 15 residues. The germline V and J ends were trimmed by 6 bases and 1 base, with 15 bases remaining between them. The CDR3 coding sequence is TGTGCCAGCAGGGTTCCGGGAGGCAGTAACTATGGCTACACCTTC. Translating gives CASRVPGGSNYGYTF.

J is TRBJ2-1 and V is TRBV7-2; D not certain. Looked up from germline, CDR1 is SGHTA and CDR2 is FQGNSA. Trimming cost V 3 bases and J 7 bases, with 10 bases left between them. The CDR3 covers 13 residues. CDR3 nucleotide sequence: TGTGCCAGCAGCTTCTTACAAGTTAATGAGCAGTTCTTC. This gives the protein CASSFLQVNEQFF.

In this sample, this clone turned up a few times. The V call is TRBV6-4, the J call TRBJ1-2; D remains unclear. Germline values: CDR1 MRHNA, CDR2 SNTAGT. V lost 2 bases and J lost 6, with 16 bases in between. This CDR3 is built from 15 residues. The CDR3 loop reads CASSDERVRCNGYTF. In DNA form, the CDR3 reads TGTGCCAGCAGTGACGAGAGGGTCCGGTGCAATGGCTACACCTTC.

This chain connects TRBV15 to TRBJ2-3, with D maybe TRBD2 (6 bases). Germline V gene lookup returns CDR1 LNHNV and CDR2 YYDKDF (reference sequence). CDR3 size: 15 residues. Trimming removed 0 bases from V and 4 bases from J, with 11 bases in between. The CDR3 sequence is CATSRDRGGADTQYF. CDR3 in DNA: TGTGCCACCAGCAGAGACCGGGGCGGGGCAGATACGCAGTATTTT. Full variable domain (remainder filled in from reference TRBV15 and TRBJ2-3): DAMVIQNPRYQVTQFGKPVTLSCSQTLNHNVMYWYQQKSSQAPKLLFHYYDKDFNNEADTPDNFQSRRPNTSFCFLDIRSPGLGDTAMYLCATSRDRGGADTQYFGPGTRLTVL.

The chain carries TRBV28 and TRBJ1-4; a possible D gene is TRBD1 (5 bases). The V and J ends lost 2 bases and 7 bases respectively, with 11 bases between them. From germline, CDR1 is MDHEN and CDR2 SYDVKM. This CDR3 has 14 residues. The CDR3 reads CASSLEGRGEKLFF. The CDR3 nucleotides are TGTGCCAGCAGTTTAGAGGGGAGGGGTGAAAAACTGTTTTTT.

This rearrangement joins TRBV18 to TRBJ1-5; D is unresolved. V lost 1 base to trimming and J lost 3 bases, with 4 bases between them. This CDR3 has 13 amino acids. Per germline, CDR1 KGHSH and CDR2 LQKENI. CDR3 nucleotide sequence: TGTGCCAGCTCACCACTTAACAATCAGCCCCAGCATTTT. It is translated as CASSPLNNQPQHF.

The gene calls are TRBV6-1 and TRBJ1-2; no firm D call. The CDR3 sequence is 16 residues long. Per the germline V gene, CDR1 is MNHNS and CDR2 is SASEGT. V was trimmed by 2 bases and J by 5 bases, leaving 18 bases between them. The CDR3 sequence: CASSEKEGPRVYGYTF. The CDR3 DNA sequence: TGTGCCAGCAGTGAAAAGGAGGGCCCGCGCGTTTATGGCTACACCTTC.

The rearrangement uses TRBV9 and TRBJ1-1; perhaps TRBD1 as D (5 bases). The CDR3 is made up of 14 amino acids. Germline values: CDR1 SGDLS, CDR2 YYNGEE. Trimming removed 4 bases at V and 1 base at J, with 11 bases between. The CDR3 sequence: CASSPPTANTEAFF. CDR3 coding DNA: TGTGCCAGCAGCCCCCCGACAGCGAACACTGAAGCTTTCTTT.

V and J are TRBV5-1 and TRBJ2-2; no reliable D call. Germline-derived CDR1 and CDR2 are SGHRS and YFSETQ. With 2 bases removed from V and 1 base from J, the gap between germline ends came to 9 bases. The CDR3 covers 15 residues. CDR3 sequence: CASSFGHRNTGELFF. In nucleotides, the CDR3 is TGCGCCAGCAGCTTCGGCCATCGGAACACCGGGGAGCTGTTTTTT.

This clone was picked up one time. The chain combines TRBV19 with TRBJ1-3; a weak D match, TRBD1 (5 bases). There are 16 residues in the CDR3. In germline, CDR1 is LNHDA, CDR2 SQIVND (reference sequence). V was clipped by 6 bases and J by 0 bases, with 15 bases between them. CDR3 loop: CASSPSGASSGNTIYF. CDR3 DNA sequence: TGTGCCAGTAGCCCCTCCGGGGCTAGCTCTGGAAACACCATATATTTT.

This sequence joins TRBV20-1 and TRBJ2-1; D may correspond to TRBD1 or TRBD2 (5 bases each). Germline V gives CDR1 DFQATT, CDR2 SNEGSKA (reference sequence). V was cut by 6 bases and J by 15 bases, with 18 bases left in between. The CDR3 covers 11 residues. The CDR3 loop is CSAAGTGILFF. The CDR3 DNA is TGCAGTGCCGCCGGGACGGGGATCTTGTTCTTC.

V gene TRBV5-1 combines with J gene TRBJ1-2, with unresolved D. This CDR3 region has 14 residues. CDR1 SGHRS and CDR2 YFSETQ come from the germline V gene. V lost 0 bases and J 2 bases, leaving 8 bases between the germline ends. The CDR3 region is CASSLDLGNYGYTF. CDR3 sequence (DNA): TGCGCCAGCAGCTTGGACCTGGGAAACTATGGCTACACCTTC.

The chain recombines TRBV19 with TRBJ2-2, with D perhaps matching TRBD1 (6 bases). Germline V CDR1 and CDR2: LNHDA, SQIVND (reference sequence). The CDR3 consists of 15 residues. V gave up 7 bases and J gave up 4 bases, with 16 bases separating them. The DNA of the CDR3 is TGTGCCAGTATTGTGCGAGGACAGTCCACCGGGGAGCTGTTTTTT. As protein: CASIVRGQSTGELFF.

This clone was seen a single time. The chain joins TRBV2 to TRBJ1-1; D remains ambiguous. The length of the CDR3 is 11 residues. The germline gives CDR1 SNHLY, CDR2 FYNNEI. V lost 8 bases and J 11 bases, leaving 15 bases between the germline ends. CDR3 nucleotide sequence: TGTGCCAGCTCCCAATCCGCGGCCGCTTTCTTT. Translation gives CASSQSAAAFF.

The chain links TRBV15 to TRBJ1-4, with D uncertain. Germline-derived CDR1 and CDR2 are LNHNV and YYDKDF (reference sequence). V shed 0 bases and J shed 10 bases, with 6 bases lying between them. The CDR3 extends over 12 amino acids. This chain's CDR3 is CATSRDSGKLFF. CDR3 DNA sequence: TGTGCCACCAGCAGAGATAGCGGAAAACTGTTTTTT.

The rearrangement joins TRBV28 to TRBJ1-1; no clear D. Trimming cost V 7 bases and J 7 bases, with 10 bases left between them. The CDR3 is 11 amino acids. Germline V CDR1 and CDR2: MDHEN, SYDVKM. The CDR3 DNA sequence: TGTGCCAGCAATCAAGGAATTGAAGCTTTCTTT. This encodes CASNQGIEAFF.

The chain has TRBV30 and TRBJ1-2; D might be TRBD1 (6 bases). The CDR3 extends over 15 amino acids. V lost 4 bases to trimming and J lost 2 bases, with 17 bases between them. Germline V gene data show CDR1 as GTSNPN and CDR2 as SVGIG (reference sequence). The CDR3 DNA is TGTGCCTGGACCCTTAGGGGGGTACCCAACTATGGCTACACCTTC. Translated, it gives CAWTLRGVPNYGYTF. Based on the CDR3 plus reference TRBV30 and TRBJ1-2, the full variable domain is SQTIHQWPATLVQPVGSPLSLECTVEGTSNPNLYWYRQAAGRGLQLLFYSVGIGQISSEVPQNLSASRPQDRQFILSSKKLLLSDSGFYLCAWTLRGVPNYGYTFGSGTRLTVV.

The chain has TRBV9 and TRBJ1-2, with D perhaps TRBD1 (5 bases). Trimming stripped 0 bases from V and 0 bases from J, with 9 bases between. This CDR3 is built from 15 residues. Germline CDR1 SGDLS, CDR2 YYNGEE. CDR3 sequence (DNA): TGTGCCAGCAGCGTAGAAGGACACACTAACTATGGCTACACCTTC. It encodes CASSVEGHTNYGYTF. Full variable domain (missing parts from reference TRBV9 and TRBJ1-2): DSGVTQTPKHLITATGQRVTLRCSPRSGDLSVYWYQQSLDQGLQFLIQYYNGEERAKGNILERFSAQQFPDLHSELNLSSLELGDSALYFCASSVEGHTNYGYTFGSGTRLTVV.

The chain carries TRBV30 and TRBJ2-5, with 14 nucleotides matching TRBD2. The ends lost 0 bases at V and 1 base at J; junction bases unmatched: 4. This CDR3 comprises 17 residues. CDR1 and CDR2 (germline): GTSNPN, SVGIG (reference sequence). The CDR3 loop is CAWSVGGLAGGQETQYF. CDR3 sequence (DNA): TGTGCCTGGAGTGTAGGAGGACTAGCGGGGGGCCAAGAGACCCAGTACTTC.

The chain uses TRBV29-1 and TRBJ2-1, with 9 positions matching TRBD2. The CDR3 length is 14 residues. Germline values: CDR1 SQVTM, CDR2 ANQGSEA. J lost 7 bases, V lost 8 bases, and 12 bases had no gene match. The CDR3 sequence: CSSRTAGGGNEQFF. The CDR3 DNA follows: TGCAGCTCCCGGACGGCGGGAGGGGGGAATGAGCAGTTCTTC.

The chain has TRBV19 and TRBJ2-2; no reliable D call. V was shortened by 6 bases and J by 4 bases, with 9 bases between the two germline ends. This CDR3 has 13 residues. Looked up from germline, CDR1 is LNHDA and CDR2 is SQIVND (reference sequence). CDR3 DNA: TGTGCCAGTAGAACCTCTTTCACCGGGGAGCTGTTTTTT. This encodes CASRTSFTGELFF. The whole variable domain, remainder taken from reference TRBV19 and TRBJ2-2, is DGGITQSPKYLFRKEGQNVTLSCEQNLNHDAMYWYRQDPGQGLRLIYYSQIVNDFQKGDIAEGYSVSREKKESFPLTVTSAQKNPTAFYLCASRTSFTGELFFGEGSRLTVL.

DNA for the CDR3: TGTGCCAGCAGCTGGGGACAGGGTGGGGAGCAGTACTTC. As protein: CASSWGQGGEQYF. The V gene is TRBV7-8, the J gene TRBJ2-7; 9 bases are a match to TRBD1. The CDR3 runs to 13 residues. V gave up 4 bases and J gave up 7 bases; unmatched junction bases: 5. Germline V lookup: CDR1 SGHVS, CDR2 FQNEAQ.

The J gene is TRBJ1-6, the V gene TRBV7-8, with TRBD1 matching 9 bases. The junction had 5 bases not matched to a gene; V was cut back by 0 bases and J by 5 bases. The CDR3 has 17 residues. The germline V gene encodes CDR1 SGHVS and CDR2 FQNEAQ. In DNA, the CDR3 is TGTGCCAGCAGCTTAGCCCAGGGGACAGGGAATAATTCACCCCTCCACTTT. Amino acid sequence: CASSLAQGTGNNSPLHF.